This T cell receptor (beta chain) was profiled in a study of T-cell memory formation after mild COVID-19. Germline V gene sequence: CDR1 LGHNT, CDR2 FRNRAP. Trimming removed 3 bases from V and 4 bases from J, with 7 bases in between. The length of the CDR3 is 13 residues. TCRdb re-called the 5' RACE reads through MiXCR, storing one row per CDR3 protein. The sample lists some 290,000 distinct CDR3 sequences, around 15% occurring once. Study outcomes and limitations: The authors did not confirm SARS-CoV-2 specificity of second-wave clones peaking day 37. Some responding clones appeared in pre-infection memory, suggesting cross-reactive memory joined.

This clonotype has only a few counts. Its target is not known. The source of this sequence is a man younger than 35 who had mild COVID-19 (a few samples of this study predate the infection). Cell type and time point are not known. Sequenced: PBMCs or a T cell subset sorted from them (not recorded which). The J gene is TRBJ2-1, the V gene TRBV12-5; D not resolved. In DNA, the CDR3 is TGTGCTAGTGGTTTAACAGAGTACAATGAGCAGTTCTTC. Protein: CASGLTEYNEQFF.